What follows are 22 T cell receptor beta chains derived from one specimen sequenced in a study of low-dose radiotherapy and immunotherapy resistance in tumors. The time point here: after trial treatment. Documented treatment: LDRT plus nivolumab, ipilimumab, low-dose cyclophosphamide and aspirin (RACIN trial). TRAV- and TRBV-specific primers primed first-strand cDNA, covering alpha and beta chains. TCRs were put through 20 to 25 PCR cycles of amplification with Phusion. A constant-region primer and the V-primer adapter served as the primer pair. Via MiXCR, TCRdb re-called the reads, giving one row per CDR3 protein. The sample lists 65,000 to 85,000 distinct CDR3 sequences, around 17% occurring once. The source material was PBMCs, sampled after low-dose radiotherapy plus immunotherapy. These receptors were obtained from a male donor with prostate cancer.

This chain connects TRBV4-2 to TRBJ2-3; no definite D call. The CDR3 loop spans 12 amino acids. Trimming left V 4 bases short and J 6 bases short, with 8 bases between. CDR1 is LGHNA and CDR2 is YNFKEQ in the germline V gene. The CDR3 DNA sequence: TGTGCCAGCAGCCCTGACGGGGATACGCAGTATTTT. This encodes CASSPDGDTQYF.

The sample holds one count of this clonotype. The chain couples TRBV11-2 to TRBJ2-1, with D perhaps matching TRBD2 (5 bases). CDR1 and CDR2 (germline): SGHAT, FQNNGV. The CDR3 runs 14 residues. Trimming removed 5 bases at V and 2 bases at J, with 10 bases between. This chain's CDR3 is CASSPPGAYNEQFF. The CDR3 nucleotides are TGTGCCAGCAGCCCCCCCGGGGCCTACAATGAGCAGTTCTTC.

This clonotype was detected many times. CDR3 region: CASVRHPGYGYTF. CDR3 sequence (DNA): TGTGCCTCTGTCCGGCACCCAGGCTATGGCTACACCTTC. The chain is built from TRBV30 and TRBJ1-2; D gene ambiguous. Germline V gene lookup returns CDR1 GTSNPN and CDR2 SVGIG (reference sequence). Trimming removed 7 bases at V and 4 bases at J, with 16 bases between. The CDR3 has 13 residues.

The chain carries TRBV6-1 and TRBJ1-4; a weak D match, TRBD1 (5 bases). The CDR3 consists of 14 residues. Germline CDR1 and CDR2: MNHNS and SASEGT. With 5 bases removed from V and 7 bases from J, the gap between germline ends came to 14 bases. The CDR3 loop reads CASSSRGVGEKLFF. The CDR3 region has the DNA TGTGCCAGCAGTTCCCGGGGGGTCGGTGAAAAACTGTTTTTT.

V usage is TRBV27 and J usage is TRBJ2-5, with 11 positions matching TRBD2. The germline V gene encodes CDR1 MNHEY and CDR2 SMNVEV (reference sequence). The CDR3 totals 16 residues. The V gene end was trimmed by 2 bases and the J gene end by 2 bases; junction bases not matched to a gene: 4. The CDR3 DNA sequence: TGTGCCAGCAGTTTAAGACTAGCGGGACAACAAGAGACCCAGTACTTC. This gives the protein CASSLRLAGQQETQYF.

As to this clonotype: Because the CDR3's place on the DNA is in doubt, the DNA is left out and the CDR3 is given as listed by TCRdb. CDR3 residues: CASSQAQREWSGSCFF. The genes are TRBV4-3 and TRBJ2-2; the table's D call, TRBD2, was not checked against the DNA. The CDR3 has 16 residues if both end residues are counted. The germline gives CDR1 LGHNA, CDR2 YSLEER.

This clonotype has at least ten counts. The rearrangement uses TRBV7-9 and TRBJ2-3; TRBD1 aligns across 11 bases. V lost 5 bases, J lost 4 bases, and 5 bases stayed unmatched. Germline lookup yields CDR1 SEHNR and CDR2 FQNEAQ (reference sequence). This CDR3 comprises 15 residues. CDR3 in DNA: TGTGCCAGCAGCGCCGGGACAGGGGGGGCAGATACGCAGTATTTT. Translating gives CASSAGTGGADTQYF.

The rearrangement uses TRBV2 and TRBJ2-1; 9 nucleotides agree with TRBD2. V dropped 1 base and J dropped 2; count of bases not matched to a gene: 9. Germline loops: CDR1 SNHLY, CDR2 FYNNEI. The CDR3 sequence is 18 residues long. The CDR3 coding sequence is TGTGCCAGCAGTGAAGTCCTGATAGCGGGAGTACCCTACAATGAGCAGTTCTTC. This codes for CASSEVLIAGVPYNEQFF.

This chain links TRBV2 with TRBJ2-5; 11 bases line up with TRBD2. The CDR3 covers 13 residues. Germline CDR1 is SNHLY and CDR2 is FYNNEI. The junction had 3 bases not matched to a gene; V was cut back by 8 bases and J by 4 bases. The CDR3 protein is CASRGLAGETQYF. CDR3 nucleotide sequence: TGTGCCAGCCGCGGACTAGCGGGAGAGACCCAGTACTTC.

This clonotype was observed many times. The chain joins TRBV28 to TRBJ2-2, with D maybe TRBD2 (5 bases). Germline V gene lookup returns CDR1 MDHEN and CDR2 SYDVKM. The CDR3 sequence is 13 residues long. Trimming removed 8 bases from V and 3 bases from J, with 10 bases in between. The CDR3 DNA reads TGTGCCAGCCGTACGGGATACACCGGGGAGCTGTTTTTT. It is translated as CASRTGYTGELFF.

This clonotype appeared many times. The chain links TRBV9 to TRBJ2-5, with D tentatively TRBD1 (6 bases). V lost 4 bases and J lost 0, with 7 bases in between. Looked up from germline, CDR1 is SGDLS and CDR2 is YYNGEE. CDR3 length: 13 amino acids. The CDR3 coding sequence is TGTGCCAGCAGCCGGGACAACCAAGAGACCCAGTACTTC. This gives the protein CASSRDNQETQYF. Looking up the rest from reference TRBV9 and TRBJ2-5 gives the full variable domain: DSGVTQTPKHLITATGQRVTLRCSPRSGDLSVYWYQQSLDQGLQFLIQYYNGEERAKGNILERFSAQQFPDLHSELNLSSLELGDSALYFCASSRDNQETQYFGPGTRLLVL.

This clonotype was counted many times. The genes are TRBV20-1 and TRBJ2-7, with 8 bases identical to TRBD2. The CDR3 loop spans 13 amino acids. Germline CDR1 reads DFQATT; CDR2 reads SNEGSKA (reference sequence). The junction had 4 bases not matched to a gene; V was cut back by 2 bases and J by 4 bases. CDR3 nucleotides: TGCAGTGCTAGAACTAGCGGTCTGTACGAGCAGTACTTC. It yields the protein CSARTSGLYEQYF.

This clonotype was counted many times. V and J are TRBV20-1 and TRBJ2-3, with 7 nucleotides matching TRBD2. The CDR3 sequence is 13 residues long. Unmatched junction bases numbered 6, after V lost 3 bases and J lost 6 bases. Germline V gene sequence: CDR1 DFQATT, CDR2 SNEGSKA (reference sequence). This chain's CDR3 is CSASWEGSDTQYF. CDR3 bases: TGCAGTGCTAGTTGGGAGGGATCCGATACGCAGTATTTT.

In this sample, this clonotype turned up many times. This chain links TRBV28 with TRBJ2-5; D is possibly TRBD1 (6 bases). CDR1 and CDR2 (germline): MDHEN, SYDVKM. Trimming took 5 bases from V and 4 from J, leaving 14 bases between them. CDR3 size: 14 residues. The CDR3 protein is CASSLGGRVETQYF. As DNA, the CDR3 is TGTGCCAGCAGTCTTGGGGGCCGCGTAGAGACCCAGTACTTC. Filled out from reference TRBV28 and TRBJ2-5, the complete variable domain reads DVKVTQSSRYLVKRTGEKVFLECVQDMDHENMFWYRQDPGLGLRLIYFSYDVKMKEKGDIPEGYSVSREKKERFSLILESASTNQTSMYLCASSLGGRVETQYFGPGTRLLVL.

The table lists this clonotype with many counts. The CDR3 region has the DNA TGTGCCAGCAGCTTTGCAGACACTGAAGCTTTCTTT. As protein: CASSFADTEAFF. This chain uses TRBV7-2 with TRBJ1-1, with D unclear. The germline gives CDR1 SGHTA, CDR2 FQGNSA. The CDR3 has 12 amino acids. Trimming cost V 3 bases and J 3 bases, with 5 bases left between them.

A few counts support this clonotype. The chain couples TRBV7-9 to TRBJ2-7; no clear D. The CDR3 contains 13 residues. CDR1 and CDR2 (germline): SEHNR, FQNEAQ (reference sequence). V was trimmed by 1 base and J by 3 bases, leaving 7 bases between them. The CDR3, as DNA: TGTGCCAGCAGCTTAGGGCCAAACTACGAGCAGTACTTC. Protein sequence: CASSLGPNYEQYF.

This clonotype occurred many times. J is TRBJ2-5 and V is TRBV7-9; the D gene is possibly TRBD2 (5 bases). V gave up 2 bases and J gave up 4 bases, with 17 bases separating them. The CDR3 runs 16 residues. Germline values: CDR1 SEHNR, CDR2 FQNEAQ (reference sequence). In DNA form, the CDR3 reads TGTGCCAGCAGCTTAAATTCCCTCGAGGGCCGAGAGACCCAGTACTTC. Translation: CASSLNSLEGRETQYF.

This clonotype was recorded many times. The rearrangement links TRBV5-1 to TRBJ2-7, with 7 bases matching TRBD1. This CDR3 region has 15 residues. In germline, CDR1 is SGHRS, CDR2 YFSETQ. The J segment lost 4 bases and the V segment lost 4 bases, leaving 11 bases of the junction unmatched. Here the CDR3 reads CASSIDRDPLYEQYF. The CDR3 DNA follows: TGCGCCAGCAGCATCGACAGGGATCCCCTATACGAGCAGTACTTC.

The V call is TRBV5-1, the J call TRBJ2-7; D remains ambiguous. The V end was cut by 2 bases, the J end by 7 bases, with 19 bases between. The CDR3 runs to 15 residues. Germline CDR1 and CDR2: SGHRS and YFSETQ. The CDR3 DNA follows: TGCGCCAGCAGCTTAGGACGGACGGCTGGGCATGAGCAGTACTTC. It yields the protein CASSLGRTAGHEQYF.

The table lists this clonotype with many counts. V usage is TRBV20-1 and J usage is TRBJ1-1, with 8 positions matching TRBD1. The V segment lost 0 bases and the J segment 6 bases; nucleotides outside the gene matches: 6. The germline gives CDR1 DFQATT, CDR2 SNEGSKA (reference sequence). This CDR3 spans 14 amino acids. The CDR3 loop is CSARDWTGSSEAFF. CDR3 nucleotides: TGCAGTGCTAGAGATTGGACAGGGAGCTCTGAAGCTTTCTTT.

This clonotype was seen repeatedly, ten times or more. The junction differs from germline at one of its ends, possibly a read error. The gene calls are TRBV20-1 and TRBJ2-7; TRBD2 matches 14 bases. The CDR3 consists of 15 residues. The germline V gene has CDR1 DFQATT and CDR2 SNEGSKA (reference sequence). The CDR3 region is CSASRLAGGPYEQCF. The CDR3 DNA follows: TGCAGTGCTAGTCGACTAGCGGGAGGGCCCTACGAGCAGTGCTTC.

In this sample, this clonotype turned up many times. CDR3 DNA: TGTGCCAGCTCGACCGTGGACAGCTACGAGCAGTACTTC. It yields the protein CASSTVDSYEQYF. The rearrangement joins TRBV19 to TRBJ2-7; tentatively, D is TRBD1 (6 bases). Germline CDR1 reads LNHDA; CDR2 reads SQIVND (reference sequence). Trimming shortened V by 9 bases and J by 3 bases, and 15 bases separated the two germline ends. The CDR3 is 13 residues long.